This entry is about one T cell receptor beta chain. Its antigen remains unknown. The table came from immunoSEQ multiplex PCR; TCRdb's copy has only in-frame clones and leaves some out. The sample contains some 19,000 clones, 76% of which appear only once. These data are taken from a study of early stage breast cancer tumors. Findings of the study overall: Tumors had 2 to 3-fold higher T cell density and higher clonality than adjacent normal breast tissue.

The CDR3 covers 13 residues. V was cut by 4 bases and J by 1 base, with 8 bases left in between. The germline V gene has CDR1 SGHRS and CDR2 YFSETQ. This chain uses TRBV5-1 with TRBJ1-1; D is unclear. Source material: blood. This receptor was identified in a person aged 55 to 75 with breast cancer. DNA of the CDR3: TGCGCCAGCAGCCCTCGGGGGAACACTGAAGCTTTCTTT. Its protein product is CASSPRGNTEAFF.